The 21 T cell receptor beta chains given below trace back to one sample, sequenced in a study of T cell repertoires in cytomegalovirus infection. These receptors have no known antigen. In TCRdb, the reads were re-called with MiXCR into one record per CDR3 protein. The data show about 770,000 distinct CDR3 sequences, about 27% seen once. The sample consisted of cultured CD8+ T cells from PBMCs, taken from culture after CMV antigen stimulation. The receptors come from a human donor in good health (CMV status not recorded). Some clones in this sample may be carry-over from other donors' samples.

This chain uses TRBV7-9 with TRBJ1-2; unclear D gene. The V end lost 1 base, the J end lost 4 bases, and 13 bases lay between the germline ends. Germline lookup yields CDR1 SEHNR and CDR2 FQNEAQ (reference sequence). The CDR3 consists of 15 residues. This chain's CDR3 is CASSLVSGSSYGYTF. In nucleotides, the CDR3 is TGTGCCAGCAGCTTAGTCTCGGGCAGTTCCTATGGCTACACCTTC.

V gene TRBV6-4 combines with J gene TRBJ1-6, with no clear D. CDR3 length equals 15 residues. V was cut by 8 bases and J by 0 bases, with 11 bases left in between. The germline gives CDR1 MRHNA, CDR2 SNTAGT. The chain's CDR3 is CASSPKSSYNSPLHF. CDR3 nucleotide sequence: TGTGCCAGCTCCCCGAAGAGCTCCTATAATTCACCCCTCCACTTT.

This chain uses TRBV3-1 with TRBJ2-1; either TRBD1 or TRBD2 may fit D (5 bases each). This CDR3 has 14 amino acids. Germline values: CDR1 LGHDT, CDR2 YNNKEL (reference sequence). Trimming took 0 bases from V and 7 from J, leaving 10 bases between them. For the CDR3, the DNA is TGTGCCAGCAGCCAAGATATTGGGGGTAATGAGCAGTTCTTC. Amino acid sequence: CASSQDIGGNEQFF.

This CDR3 is CASSIRLAGLNEQFF. CDR3 sequence (DNA): TGTGCCAGTAGTATACGTCTAGCGGGCCTCAATGAGCAGTTCTTC. The chain is built from TRBV19 and TRBJ2-1; 8 bases align to TRBD2. Germline CDR1 LNHDA, CDR2 SQIVND (reference sequence). J lost 6 bases, V lost 2 bases, and 6 bases had no gene match. The CDR3 runs 15 residues. Drawing the rest from reference TRBV19 and TRBJ2-1, the complete variable domain is DGGITQSPKYLFRKEGQNVTLSCEQNLNHDAMYWYRQDPGQGLRLIYYSQIVNDFQKGDIAEGYSVSREKKESFPLTVTSAQKNPTAFYLCASSIRLAGLNEQFFGPGTRLTVL.

This chain links TRBV27 with TRBJ2-7; TRBD1 aligns across 9 bases. Germline CDR1 reads MNHEY; CDR2 reads SMNVEV (reference sequence). Trimming removed 9 bases from V and 1 base from J; junction bases left unmatched: 7. This CDR3 is 14 amino acids long. CDR3 nucleotide sequence: TGTGCCAGTCAAAGACAGGGGGGTTCCTACGAGCAGTACGTC. Translation: CASQRQGGSYEQYV.

This clonotype was seen repeatedly, ten times or more. The CDR3 DNA follows: TGTGCCAGCAGCTTAGTCTCACAGGGTTTGAATGAGCAGTTCTTC. Translated, it gives CASSLVSQGLNEQFF. The chain has TRBV7-2 and TRBJ2-1, with D possibly being TRBD1 (6 bases). Germline assignment: CDR1 SGHTA and CDR2 FQGNSA. The germline V and J ends were trimmed by 1 base and 7 bases, with 14 bases remaining between them. There are 15 residues in the CDR3. Full variable domain (remainder filled in from reference TRBV7-2 and TRBJ2-1): GAGVSQSPSNKVTEKGKDVELRCDPISGHTALYWYRQSLGQGLEFLIYFQGNSAPDKSGLPSDRFSAERTGGSVSTLTIQRTQQEDSAVYLCASSLVSQGLNEQFFGPGTRLTVL.

Only one count was recorded for this clonotype. The CDR3 DNA reads TGCAGTGCTGTACTACGGGGGTTAGGGTCCACTGAAGCTTTCTTT. Its protein product is CSAVLRGLGSTEAFF. The V and J genes are TRBV20-1 and TRBJ1-1, with a weak D call TRBD1 (5 bases). The germline V gene has CDR1 DFQATT and CDR2 SNEGSKA (reference sequence). This CDR3 contains 15 residues. Trimming removed 5 bases from V and 4 bases from J, with 20 bases in between.

V and J are TRBV6-1 and TRBJ1-1; D is unresolved. Germline V gives CDR1 MNHNS, CDR2 SASEGT. The ends were cut back, 4 bases at V and 10 bases at J, with 7 bases in the middle. CDR3 length: 10 amino acids. The DNA for the CDR3 is TGTGCCAGCAGTGTTCGCGGAGCTTTCTTT. Protein product: CASSVRGAFF.

This chain uses TRBV6-6 with TRBJ1-2; D uncertain. The CDR3 spans 16 residues. V was clipped by 2 bases and J by 7 bases, with 20 bases between them. Germline V CDR1 and CDR2: MNHNY, SVGAGI (reference sequence). The CDR3 protein is CASSYETTRVAAGYTF. The CDR3 coding sequence is TGTGCCAGCAGTTACGAGACAACCCGAGTCGCGGCTGGCTACACCTTC.

The chain couples TRBV5-5 to TRBJ1-1; D gene ambiguous. Germline assignment: CDR1 SGHKS and CDR2 YYEKEE (reference sequence). This CDR3 is built from 13 residues. Trimming left V 4 bases short and J 11 bases short, with 18 bases between. CDR3 amino acids: CASSPDPFPPAFF. The CDR3 nucleotides read TGTGCCAGCAGCCCGGACCCGTTTCCGCCGGCTTTCTTT.

The chain links TRBV29-1 to TRBJ2-3; D is ambiguous. Trimming stripped 8 bases from V and 4 bases from J, with 10 bases between. CDR1 and CDR2 from the germline V gene are SQVTM and ANQGSEA. The CDR3 runs to 11 residues. The CDR3 protein is CSSVGSDTQYF. The CDR3 nucleotides read TGCAGCTCCGTGGGTTCAGATACGCAGTATTTT.

This clonotype was picked up many times. The V and J genes are TRBV12-3 or TRBV12-4 and TRBJ2-2; D is unresolved. The CDR3 length is 15 residues. V lost 3 bases and J 4 bases, leaving 12 bases between the germline ends. CDR3 loop: CASSFSGIATGELFF. The CDR3 region has the DNA TGTGCCAGCAGTTTTTCCGGTATTGCCACCGGGGAGCTGTTTTTT.

This chain joins TRBV28 and TRBJ1-6; tentatively, D is TRBD1 (5 bases). The germline V gene encodes CDR1 MDHEN and CDR2 SYDVKM. This CDR3 region has 14 residues. Trimming shortened V by 3 bases and J by 12 bases, and 15 bases separated the two germline ends. Here the CDR3 DNA reads TGTGCCAGCAGTTTGGAGGGGCTCAGGCGACCCCTCCACTTT. As protein: CASSLEGLRRPLHF.

This clonotype was seen at least ten times. The chain employs TRBV5-1 and TRBJ1-6; D remains ambiguous. Germline V gene sequence: CDR1 SGHRS, CDR2 YFSETQ. The CDR3 contains 16 residues. Trimming removed 5 bases at V and 0 bases at J, with 12 bases between. The DNA for the CDR3 is TGCGCCAGCAGTTTTGGGCCGAGCTCCTATAATTCACCCCTCCACTTT. Translating it yields CASSFGPSSYNSPLHF.

V gene TRBV10-3 combines with J gene TRBJ2-2, with a possible D match to TRBD1 (6 bases). Between the trimmed V and J ends, which lost 3 bases and 4 bases, there was a span of 18 bases. Germline CDR1 reads ENHRY; CDR2 reads SYGVKD. The CDR3 is made up of 17 amino acids. The CDR3 DNA follows: TGTGCCATCAGTGAAGATGGGTACAGGGCGGGCACCGGGGAGCTGTTTTTT. It translates to CAISEDGYRAGTGELFF.

The chain links TRBV7-9 to TRBJ1-1, with D hard to call. CDR1 and CDR2 from the germline V gene are SEHNR and FQNEAQ (reference sequence). The CDR3 runs to 18 residues. V was cut by 5 bases and J by 2 bases, with 24 bases left in between. CDR3 residues: CASSPPPVPAETNTEAFF. DNA for the CDR3: TGTGCCAGCAGCCCACCTCCCGTCCCGGCCGAGACCAACACTGAAGCTTTCTTT.

This clonotype was seen ten or more times. V usage is TRBV7-2 and J usage is TRBJ2-2; TRBD2 matches 11 bases. The V gene end was trimmed by 3 bases and the J gene end by 4 bases; junction bases not matched to a gene: 7. The germline V gene encodes CDR1 SGHTA and CDR2 FQGNSA. This CDR3 comprises 17 residues. The CDR3 region has the DNA TGTGCCAGCAGCTTTCCTACTAGCGGGGGACTCACCGGGGAGCTGTTTTTT. The encoded protein is CASSFPTSGGLTGELFF.

This chain joins TRBV11-3 and TRBJ2-5; 9 bases align to TRBD2. Germline-derived CDR1 and CDR2 are SGHNT and YENEEA. The J segment lost 2 bases and the V segment lost 4 bases, leaving 5 bases of the junction unmatched. This CDR3 region has 15 residues. The CDR3 nucleotides are TGTGCCAGCAGCTATGAAGCGGGGGGACAAGAGACCCAGTACTTC. The encoded protein is CASSYEAGGQETQYF.

This chain's CDR3 is CASSLRGRADYEQYF. The CDR3 DNA reads TGTGCCAGCAGTTTACGTGGCAGGGCGGACTACGAGCAGTACTTC. The chain has TRBV27 and TRBJ2-7, with D tentatively TRBD1 (5 bases). The V end was cut by 2 bases, the J end by 3 bases, with 14 bases between. The CDR3 contains 15 residues. Germline CDR1 and CDR2: MNHEY and SMNVEV (reference sequence).

This clonotype was recorded a few times. In DNA form, the CDR3 reads TGTGCCAGCAGTGAATGGAGTTCCAATGAGCAGTTCTTC. It is translated as CASSEWSSNEQFF. The chain recombines TRBV2 with TRBJ2-1; the D is unclear. Per germline, CDR1 SNHLY and CDR2 FYNNEI. The ends were cut back, 2 bases at V and 6 bases at J, with 8 bases in the middle. This CDR3 comprises 13 residues.

In its sample, this clonotype was seen a few times. This sequence joins TRBV6-2 or TRBV6-3 and TRBJ2-5; D unresolved. V was trimmed by 2 bases and J by 1 base, leaving 5 bases between them. The germline gives CDR1 MNHEY, CDR2 SVGEGT. There are 13 residues in the CDR3. CDR3 sequence: CASSYPLQETQYF. The CDR3 DNA sequence: TGTGCCAGCAGTTACCCTCTCCAAGAGACCCAGTACTTC.